This TCR beta chain was identified during a study of blood T cell repertoires in COVID-19. Sequencing was performed with immunoSEQ multiplex PCR; in TCRdb, only in-frame clones are kept and a portion is missing. The sample includes some 250,000 clones, approximately 86% seen only once; the top ten take approximately 7%. Sequencing used peripheral blood. The TCR was taken from a woman aged 65 to 85 with active or convalescent COVID-19.

CDR3 sequence reads: CASSFGQGGVGPEAFF. CDR3 nucleotide sequence: TGCGCCAGCAGCTTTGGCCAGGGTGGGGTTGGCCCTGAAGCTTTCTTT. V is TRBV5-1 and J is TRBJ1-1; D perhaps matches TRBD1 (5 bases). Germline CDR1 reads SGHRS; CDR2 reads YFSETQ. This CDR3 region has 16 residues. V lost 2 bases and J lost 6, with 20 bases in between.